This T cell receptor (beta chain) was captured in a study of graft-versus-host responses after intestinal transplantation. The wider study: For about three years after anti-thymocyte globulin induction, all recipients took tacrolimus and steroids.

Libraries were prepared by immunoSEQ multiplex PCR; TCRdb keeps only in-frame clonotypes and omits some of them. The table shows about 10,000 clones, with 85% to 95% occurring only once. Per the germline V gene, CDR1 is SGHDT and CDR2 is YYEEEE. CDR3 length equals 13 residues. V was trimmed by 4 bases and J by 8 bases, leaving 15 bases between them. The source is a human patient who received an intestinal transplant, so some T cells may come from the graft donor. The sequencing here drew on PBMCs, taken approximately 68 days after transplant. The chain couples TRBV5-6 to TRBJ1-2, with D maybe TRBD1 (5 bases). The CDR3 DNA is TGTGCCAGCAGCCTAGGGGTACCGTTAGGCTACACCTTC. Translated: CASSLGVPLGYTF.